This TCR beta chain was found in a study of regulatory T cells in long-lasting Graves disease. About the study: Graves' disease counted as persistent after over 5 years of antithyroid drugs with positive TSH receptor antibodies. Overall study findings and caveats: Favored usage of TRBV28, TRBJ1-2 and TRBJ2-5 was recorded in persistent disease.

The TCR beta library used iRepertoire HTBI primers with Arm-PCR amplification of CDR3. MiXCR, applied by TCRdb to the multiplex PCR reads, yields one record per CDR3 protein. The data hold roughly 400,000 distinct CDR3 sequences, with roughly 23% observed a single time. Germline assignment: CDR1 SQVTM and CDR2 ANQGSEA. With 4 bases clipped from V and 0 bases from J, the junction kept 4 bases outside the gene matches. The CDR3 totals 16 residues. This clonotype was picked up a small number of times. Its cognate antigen is unknown. Time point of the sample: persistent/refractory GD, antithyroid drugs over 5 years with positive TRAb. Making the TCR library involved RNA that had been extracted from PBMCs.

The genes are TRBV29-1 and TRBJ2-3, with TRBD2 matching 13 bases. The source material was peripheral blood mononuclear cells (PBMCs), sampled when the disease was refractory, from a patient treated with antithyroid drugs. The source of this sequence is a female donor with Graves disease. This CDR3 reads CSVAGTSGTSTDTQYF. In DNA, the CDR3 is TGCAGCGTTGCAGGGACTAGCGGGACTAGCACAGATACGCAGTATTTT.